Only a few counts were recorded for the clone carrying this T cell receptor beta chain. Trimming at V came to 5 bases and at J to 6 bases, leaving 9 bases not matched to a gene. The CDR3 is 16 residues long. The germline V gene has CDR1 SNHLY and CDR2 FYNNEI. This sample is drawn from a study of cytomegalovirus exposure and HLA in healthy donors. Repertoires were generated with immunoSEQ multiplex PCR, while TCRdb's copy carries only in-frame clones and drops some. The sample has more than 300,000 clones; roughly 88% are singletons. The chain couples TRBV2 to TRBJ2-2; TRBD1 matches 10 bases. Sequenced sample: PBMCs. The origin of this receptor is a woman under 30 in good health and CMV-seronegative. The CDR3 region is CASSFRDRGGSGELFF. In nucleotides, the CDR3 is TGTGCCAGCAGTTTCAGGGACAGGGGAGGATCCGGGGAGCTGTTTTTT.